A selection of T cell receptor beta chains follows, all from one sample in a study of blood T cell repertoires in COVID-19. The data were produced by immunoSEQ multiplex PCR, yet TCRdb's version contains in-frame clones alone and is incomplete. The sample lists some 150,000 clones, roughly 86% occurring once. Sequenced: peripheral blood. The receptors were gathered from an older man with acute or convalescent COVID-19. The CDR3 runs from the conserved cysteine through the conserved F or W. D genes are given only for firm matches. Rows give clone size only sometimes, using once, few, many, or a class for an expanded clone.

TRBV3-1/TRBV3-2	TRBD1	once	TRBJ1-2	TGTGCCAGCAGCCCCAGGGGGCGAAGCTATGGCTACACCTTC	CASSPRGRSYGYTF
TRBV6-6	TRBD1	few	TRBJ1-4	TGTGCCAGCAGGGGACAGGGGGCTTCAGTTGAAAAACTGTTTTTT	CASRGQGASVEKLFF
TRBV7-9	NA	NA	TRBJ2-7	TGTGCCAGCAGCCTCACAGGGCTCGTAACCTACGAGCAGTACTTC	CASSLTGLVTYEQYF
TRBV11-3	NA	NA	TRBJ1-1	TGTGCCAGCAGCTTAGGTCGTTCGAACACTGAAGCTTTCTTT	CASSLGRSNTEAFF
TRBV10-1	TRBD2	NA	TRBJ2-3	TGCGCCAGCGGGTCCGGGACTAGCGGGAGTACATGGGATACGCAGTATTTT	CASGSGTSGSTWDTQYF
TRBV5-4	NA	NA	TRBJ2-1	TGTGCCAGCAGCTCCCACATCCTTCGCCAGGGGGGCGGCAATGAGCAGTTCTTC	CASSSHILRQGGGNEQFF
TRBV5-1	NA	NA	TRBJ1-1	TGCGCCAGCAGCCTGGGGGTAGGGGCATACACTGAAGCTTTCTTT	CASSLGVGAYTEAFF
TRBV4-3	TRBD1	NA	TRBJ1-2	TGCGCCAGCAGCCAATCGTACAGGGGGGGCTATGGCTACACCTTC	CASSQSYRGGYGYTF
TRBV28	NA	NA	TRBJ1-1	TGTGCCAGCGCCCCCCTCGGGGTGGCATGGGGCACTGAAGCTTTCTTT	CASAPLGVAWGTEAFF
TRBV25-1	NA	NA	TRBJ1-3	TGTGCCAGCACTTCAGCGTACTCTGGAAACACCATATATTTT	CASTSAYSGNTIYF
TRBV6-6	NA	NA	TRBJ1-1	TGTGCCAGCAGTTCCGCGTTGAGGAACACTGAAGCTTTCTTT	CASSSALRNTEAFF
TRBV2	NA	many	TRBJ2-7	TGTGCCAGCAGTGGTAACCCCGGCGAGCAGTACTTC	CASSGNPGEQYF
TRBV11-1	TRBD1	NA	TRBJ2-3	TGTGCCAGCAGCACCGACAGGGGGTATGATACGCAGTATTTT	CASSTDRGYDTQYF
TRBV5-1	NA	NA	TRBJ1-1	TGCGCCAGCAGCTTGGGTCAGGGGTTTGATGAAGCTTTCTTT	CASSLGQGFDEAFF
TRBV5-5	TRBD2	NA	TRBJ2-3	TGTGCCAGCAGCTTTGGGGGGGGCACAGATACGCAGTATTTT	CASSFGGGTDTQYF
TRBV11-3	NA	NA	TRBJ2-7	TGTGCCAGCAGCTCGAACAGGGGAGGAGAGCAGTACTTC	CASSSNRGGEQYF
TRBV5-1	NA	NA	TRBJ2-1	TGCGCCAGCAGCTTGGGACAGGGACTTTACAATGAGCAGTTCTTC	CASSLGQGLYNEQFF
TRBV3-1/TRBV3-2	NA	NA	TRBJ1-1	TGTGCCAGCAGCTCCGCCAAAAGCGGGAACACTGAAGCTTTCTTT	CASSSAKSGNTEAFF
TRBV3-1/TRBV3-2	NA	NA	TRBJ1-2	TGTGCCAGCAGCCAAGCCGGGAAAGGCCTCGCCGTAGGTGGCTACACCTTC	CASSQAGKGLAVGGYTF
TRBV7-3	NA	NA	TRBJ2-5	TGTGCCAGCAGCTACAGGGAGGGGACCCAGTACTTC	CASSYREGTQYF
TRBV5-6	TRBD2	NA	TRBJ2-7	TGTGCCAGCATTCGACTAGCGGGAGGCGACGAGCAGTACTTC	CASIRLAGGDEQYF
TRBV11-2	NA	NA	TRBJ2-2	TGTGCCAGCAGCCGATGGGACATCCTCGCGAACACCGGGGAGCTGTTTTTT	CASSRWDILANTGELFF
TRBV4-2	NA	NA	TRBJ1-3	TGTGCCAGCAGCCAAGAGGCGCGGGAGAGATCTGGAAACACCATATATTTT	CASSQEARERSGNTIYF
TRBV10-1	TRBD2	NA	TRBJ2-5	TGCGCCAGCAGCGACGGACTAGCGGGGATCCAAGAGACCCAGTACTTC	CASSDGLAGIQETQYF
TRBV27	TRBD2	NA	TRBJ2-7	TGTGCCAGCAGTTCGACTAGCTACCTCGAGCAGTACTTC	CASSSTSYLEQYF
TRBV19	NA	NA	TRBJ2-7	TGTGCCAGTAGTATAGTACTCGGCGAGCAGTACTTC	CASSIVLGEQYF
TRBV28	NA	NA	TRBJ2-7	TGTGCCAGCAGCCAACTCAGTAGCAGCTCCTACGAGCAGTACTTC	CASSQLSSSSYEQYF
TRBV7-9	TRBD1	NA	TRBJ1-2	TGTGCCAGCAGCTTTGTGACAGGGGCCTCGGTTGGCTACACCTTC	CASSFVTGASVGYTF
TRBV10-2	TRBD1	NA	TRBJ1-2	TGCGCCAGCAGTGAGTCGACAGGGAGTGGCTACACCTTC	CASSESTGSGYTF
TRBV5-1	TRBD2	few	TRBJ2-3	TGCGCCAGCAGCTTGGCTAGCGGGGGGCGAAATACGCAGTATTTT	CASSLASGGRNTQYF
TRBV7-9	TRBD1	NA	TRBJ1-2	TGTGCCAGCAGCACACCGGGACAGCGGTATGGCTACACCTTC	CASSTPGQRYGYTF
TRBV6-2/TRBV6-3	NA	once	TRBJ1-2	TGTGCCAGCAGTTACTCTCAGGGCTACACCTTC	CASSYSQGYTF
TRBV7-9	NA	NA	TRBJ2-7	TGTGCCAGCAGCTCTGGCCCAGGGGCCCGCTACGAGCAGTACTTC	CASSSGPGARYEQYF
TRBV9	TRBD1	NA	TRBJ2-6	TGTGCCAGCAGCGACAGGGGTTCTGGGGCCAACGTCCTGACTTTC	CASSDRGSGANVLTF
TRBV19	TRBD1	NA	TRBJ1-2	TGTGCCAGTACCATGACAGGGGCGGATGGCTACACCTTC	CASTMTGADGYTF